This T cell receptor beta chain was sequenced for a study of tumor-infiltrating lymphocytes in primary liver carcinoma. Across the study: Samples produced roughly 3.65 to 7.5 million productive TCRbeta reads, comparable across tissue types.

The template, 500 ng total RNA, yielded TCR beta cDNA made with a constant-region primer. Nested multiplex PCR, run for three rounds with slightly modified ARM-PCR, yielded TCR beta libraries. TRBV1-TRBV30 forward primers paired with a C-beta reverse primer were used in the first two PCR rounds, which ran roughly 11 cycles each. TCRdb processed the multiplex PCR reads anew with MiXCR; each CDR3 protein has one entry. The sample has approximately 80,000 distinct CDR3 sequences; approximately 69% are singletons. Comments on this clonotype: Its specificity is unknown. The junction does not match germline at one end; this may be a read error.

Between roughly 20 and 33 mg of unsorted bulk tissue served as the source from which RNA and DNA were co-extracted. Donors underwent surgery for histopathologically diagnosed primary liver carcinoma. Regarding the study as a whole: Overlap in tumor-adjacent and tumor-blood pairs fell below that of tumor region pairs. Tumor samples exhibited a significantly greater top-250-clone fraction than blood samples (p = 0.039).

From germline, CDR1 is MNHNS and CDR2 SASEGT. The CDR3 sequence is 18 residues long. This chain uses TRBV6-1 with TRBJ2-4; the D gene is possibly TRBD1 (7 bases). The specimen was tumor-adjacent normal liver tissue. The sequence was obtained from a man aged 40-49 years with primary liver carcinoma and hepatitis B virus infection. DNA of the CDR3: TGTGCCAGCATCCCTGAGGAGGGGGCCCTGGGCGATAAAAGCATTCAGTACTTT. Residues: CASIPEEGALGDKSIQYF.